The entry below describes one TCR beta chain. The CDR3 consists of 14 residues. In germline, CDR1 is SNHLY, CDR2 FYNNEI. V lost 7 bases to trimming and J lost 3 bases, with 15 bases between them. This entry is derived from a study of blood T cell repertoires in COVID-19. Study-wide background: Nucleic acid was either cDNA or gDNA, and it came from T cells, B-cell-depleted T cells, or PBMCs.

Under the authors' procedure: Reference gene primer amplification yielded estimated nucleated cell counts. TCRdb's copy holds only in-frame clones and misses some; the assay was immunoSEQ multiplex PCR. For V, J and clone size, that table is used; D and trimming come from the DNA. The sample has 3,000 to 3,500 clones; about three quarters are singletons. Source material: peripheral blood. This TCR was sampled from a man between 65 and 80 years old with active COVID-19. The chain carries TRBV2 and TRBJ1-2, with D perhaps matching TRBD1 (6 bases). The CDR3 nucleotides read TGTGCCAGCACGCAGGGGTTTACGGACTATGGCTACACCTTC. Its protein product is CASTQGFTDYGYTF. Based on the CDR3 plus reference TRBV2 and TRBJ1-2, the full variable domain is EPEVTQTPSHQVTQMGQEVILRCVPISNHLYFYWYRQILGQKVEFLVSFYNNEISEKSEIFDDQFSVERPDGSNFTLKIRSTKLEDSAMYFCASTQGFTDYGYTFGSGTRLTVV.